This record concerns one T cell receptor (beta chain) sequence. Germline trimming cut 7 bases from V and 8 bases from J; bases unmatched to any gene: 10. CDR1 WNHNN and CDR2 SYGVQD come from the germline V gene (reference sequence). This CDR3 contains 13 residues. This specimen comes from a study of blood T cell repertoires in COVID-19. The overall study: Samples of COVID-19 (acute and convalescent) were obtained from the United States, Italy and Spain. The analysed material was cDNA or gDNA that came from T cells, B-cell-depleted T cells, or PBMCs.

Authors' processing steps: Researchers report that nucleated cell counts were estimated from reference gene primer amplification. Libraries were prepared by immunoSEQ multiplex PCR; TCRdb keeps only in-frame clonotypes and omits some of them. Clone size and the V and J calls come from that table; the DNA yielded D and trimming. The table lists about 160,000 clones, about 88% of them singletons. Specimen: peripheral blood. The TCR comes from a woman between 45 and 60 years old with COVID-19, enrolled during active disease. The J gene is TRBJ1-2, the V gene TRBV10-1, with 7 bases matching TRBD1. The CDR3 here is CASNGTVREGYTF. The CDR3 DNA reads TGCGCCAGCAACGGGACAGTGAGGGAGGGCTACACCTTC.